This T cell receptor beta chain was sequenced in a study of shared clonotypes between healthy human individuals. General study findings and limits: The naive CD4 repertoires of a few donors were compared, and approximately 5.3% of clonotypes were shared. Larger estimated richness was generally recorded for naive subsets relative to memory subsets.

Measured with immunoSEQ multiplex PCR; TCRdb has only the in-frame clones, and not every one. Of around 1 million clones in the sample, 60% to 85% were seen once. Germline CDR1 and CDR2: LNHNV and YYDKDF (reference sequence). This CDR3 spans 18 amino acids. V was trimmed by 3 bases and J by 5 bases, leaving 26 bases between them. In the case of this clone: Antigen unknown.

The clonotype comes from a man aged 18 to 29 in good health. Sample: memory CD4+ T cells sorted from blood. The subset here: CD45RA-negative fraction. The chain has TRBV15 and TRBJ2-7, with D possibly being TRBD1 (5 bases). The CDR3 loop reads CATSRDSRWGLQGDEQYF. Here the CDR3 DNA reads TGTGCCACCAGCAGGGATTCGCGTTGGGGCCTCCAAGGGGACGAGCAGTACTTC.